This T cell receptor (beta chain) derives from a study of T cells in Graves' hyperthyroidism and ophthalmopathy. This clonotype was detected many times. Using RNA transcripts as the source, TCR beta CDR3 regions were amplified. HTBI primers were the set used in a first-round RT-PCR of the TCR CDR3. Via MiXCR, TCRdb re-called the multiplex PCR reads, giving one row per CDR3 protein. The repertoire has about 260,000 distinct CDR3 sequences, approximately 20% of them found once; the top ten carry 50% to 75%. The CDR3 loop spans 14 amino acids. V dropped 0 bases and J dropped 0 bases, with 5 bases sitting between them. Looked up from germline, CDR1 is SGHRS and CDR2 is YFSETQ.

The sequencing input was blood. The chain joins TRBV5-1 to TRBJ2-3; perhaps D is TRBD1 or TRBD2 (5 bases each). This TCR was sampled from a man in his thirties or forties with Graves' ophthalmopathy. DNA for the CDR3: TGCGCCAGCAGCTTGGGGGACAGCACAGATACGCAGTATTTT. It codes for CASSLGDSTDTQYF.